This T cell receptor (beta chain) was obtained from a study of T cell repertoires in cytomegalovirus infection (dated by TCRdb to about 2019). For context, the study as a whole: The HLA type of each donor mattered for the analysis, because public TCR beta signatures pointed to carriage of CMV infection along with the matching HLA type.

V and J are truncated by 8 bases and 5 bases respectively, leaving an intervening sequence of 11 bases. The germline V gene provides CDR1 SGHTA and CDR2 FQGTGA. The CDR3 holds 12 amino acids from the cysteine to the phenylalanine. The DNA shown is the 36-base CDR3, in frame from base 1. Remarks on this clonotype: This clone's antigen is unknown. Nothing much larger sits one base from this clone, and base qualities are not available.

General conclusions and limits of the study: Cumulative frequency of public TCR beta family members discriminated carriers of CMV infection plus the relevant HLA type in this cohort and an independent roughly 350-donor cohort. The ex vivo response was dominated by HLA-C-restricted CMV-specific TCR beta clonotypes, which also provided the single most frequent clonotype in two of eight donors.

The reads were generated on an Illumina HiSeq 1500. TCRdb itself trimmed the public reads at Q25 with fastp, ran MiXCR and retained productive beta chains. Each record represents a unique CDR3 protein, reported with the most common genes and DNA among its rows. The sample table records roughly 230,000 distinct CDR3 sequences; 22% of these occur just once. Of the sample, approximately 18% is held by the ten largest clones. Input material: CD8+ T cells from PBMCs. Rearrangement joined TRBV7-3 to TRBJ2-3, with no confidently assigned D gene. The sequence derives from a human donor in good health (CMV status not recorded). Some clones in this sample may be carry-over from other donors' samples. This receptor carries the CDR3 CASSRPGDTQYF. The sequence in DNA is TGTGCCAGCTCCCGACCCGGAGATACGCAGTATTTT.